The TCR beta chain under discussion was sequenced for a study of identical twins. Findings and limits, study-wide: Fewer insertions marked abundant cord blood beta clonotypes; young adult naive trended weakly, memory not at all.

TCRdb reprocessed the 5' RACE reads via MiXCR and lists one record per CDR3 protein. The table shows 510,000 or so distinct CDR3 sequences, with 13% to 15% occurring only once. As regards this clonotype: What it binds is not known.

Trimming removed 5 bases at V and 2 bases at J, with 15 bases between. This CDR3 is built from 15 residues. In germline, CDR1 is SGHRS, CDR2 YFSETQ. The sample also formed part of further work on yellow fever vaccine responses in identical twins. From that second work: It has been reported that, in twins, the vaccine T cell response seemed partly convergent and partly personalized.

This chain uses TRBV5-1 with TRBJ2-3; D unclear. The source is a woman under 30 in good health. Sequencing was performed on CD4+ T cells sorted from blood. CDR3 loop: CASRLTEYSTDTQYF. As DNA, the CDR3 is TGCGCCAGCAGGCTAACGGAGTACTCCACAGATACGCAGTATTTT.